What follows describes a single TCR beta chain. How the authors handled the data: Counts of nucleated cells, estimated from reference gene primer amplification, were obtained. Data came from immunoSEQ multiplex PCR; TCRdb stores just in-frame clones and leaves some out. Clone size and the V and J calls come from that table; the DNA yielded D and trimming. The sample lists roughly 150,000 clones, roughly four fifths seen once, with approximately 10% in the top ten. This specimen comes from a study of blood T cell repertoires in COVID-19. Study background: Acute and convalescent COVID-19 samples came from the United States, Italy and Spain. In each case, the material was cDNA or gDNA derived from T cells, B-cell-depleted T cells, or PBMCs.

This CDR3 is 14 amino acids long. Germline CDR1 is SEHNR and CDR2 is FQNEAQ (reference sequence). V was shortened by 1 base and J by 6 bases, with 12 bases between the two germline ends. What was sequenced was peripheral blood. The V call is TRBV7-9, the J call TRBJ1-1, with D possibly TRBD1 on 5 matching bases. The TCR comes from a man in his 60s with active or convalescent COVID-19. DNA for the CDR3: TGTGCCAGCAGCTTAGGTAGGAGGGGCTCTGAAGCTTTCTTT. It specifies CASSLGRRGSEAFF.